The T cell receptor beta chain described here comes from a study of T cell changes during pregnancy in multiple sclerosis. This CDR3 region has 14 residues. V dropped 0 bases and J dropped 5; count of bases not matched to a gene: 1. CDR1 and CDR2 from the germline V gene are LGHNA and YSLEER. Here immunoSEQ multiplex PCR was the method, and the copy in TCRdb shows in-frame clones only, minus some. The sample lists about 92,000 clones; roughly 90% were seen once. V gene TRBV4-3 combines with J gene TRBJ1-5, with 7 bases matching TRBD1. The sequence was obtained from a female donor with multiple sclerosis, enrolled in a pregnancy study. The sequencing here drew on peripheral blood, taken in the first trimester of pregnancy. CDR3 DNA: TGCGCCAGCAGCCAAGACAGGGGGTATCAGCCCCAGCATTTT. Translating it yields CASSQDRGYQPQHF.